This record concerns one TCR beta chain sequence. This sample was included in a study of long-term antiretroviral therapy in people with HIV. Samples were assayed with immunoSEQ v3.0 at survey level. Profiling relied on immunoSEQ multiplex PCR, and the TCRdb table lists in-frame clones only, not all of them. The table has around 29,000 clones, 70% to 90% seen once. After removal of 4 bases from V and 1 base from J, the junction contained 8 bases not matched to a gene. The germline gives CDR1 LNHDA, CDR2 SQIVND (reference sequence). This CDR3 comprises 18 residues. This TCR was sampled from a young man with HIV. Sequencing was performed on unsorted PBMCs, taken 1.1 years after starting antiretroviral therapy. The chain links TRBV19 to TRBJ2-1; TRBD2 matches at 12 bases. The CDR3 protein is CASSTPGTSGRSYNEQFF. CDR3 DNA: TGTGCCAGTAGTACTCCCGGGACTAGCGGGCGTTCCTACAATGAGCAGTTCTTC.